Below are 13 T cell receptor beta chains sequenced from a single sample in a study of T cell repertoires in cytomegalovirus infection. TCRdb recomputed calls from the reads with MiXCR, one row per CDR3 protein. The top ten clones hold 11% to 15% of a sample with 290,000 or so distinct CDR3 sequences, about 26% of them seen once. The specimen was PBMCs. The receptors come from a human donor in good health (CMV status not recorded). Some clones in this sample may be carry-over from other donors' samples.

This clonotype came up a few times. V usage is TRBV11-2 and J usage is TRBJ2-1; D is possibly TRBD2 (5 bases). The ends were cut back, 0 bases at V and 10 bases at J, with 13 bases in the middle. Germline lookup yields CDR1 SGHAT and CDR2 FQNNGV. The length of the CDR3 is 14 residues. CDR3 bases: TGTGCCAGCAGCTTAGAGGTTTGGGGAGACGAGCAGTTCTTC. The encoded protein is CASSLEVWGDEQFF.

This clonotype has ten or more counts. This chain uses TRBV7-9 with TRBJ2-3; 9 bases are a match to TRBD1. The CDR3 sequence is 12 residues long. V shed 9 bases, J shed 5 bases, and the junction held 3 bases outside the gene matches. Germline V gene data show CDR1 as SEHNR and CDR2 as FQNEAQ (reference sequence). CDR3 DNA sequence: TGTGCCAGTTCGACAGGGGGAGATACGCAGTATTTT. Translated: CASSTGGDTQYF. The whole variable domain, filled in from reference TRBV7-9 and TRBJ2-3, reads DTGVSQNPRHKITKRGQNVTFRCDPISEHNRLYWYRQTLGQGPEFLTYFQNEAQLEKSRLLSDRFSAERPKGSFSTLEIQRTEQGDSAMYLCASSTGGDTQYFGPGTRLTVL.

This clonotype has just a few counts. The chain recombines TRBV7-2 with TRBJ2-5; D call uncertain. Trimming shortened V by 1 base and J by 0 bases, and 9 bases separated the two germline ends. This CDR3 is 15 amino acids long. Germline-derived CDR1 and CDR2 are SGHTA and FQGNSA. Here the CDR3 DNA reads TGTGCCAGCAGCTTAGAGGGCAGCCACCAAGAGACCCAGTACTTC. It encodes CASSLEGSHQETQYF. Filled out from reference TRBV7-2 and TRBJ2-5, the complete variable domain reads GAGVSQSPSNKVTEKGKDVELRCDPISGHTALYWYRQSLGQGLEFLIYFQGNSAPDKSGLPSDRFSAERTGGSVSTLTIQRTQQEDSAVYLCASSLEGSHQETQYFGPGTRLLVL.

This clonotype was counted a few times. The CDR3, as DNA: TGCGCCAGCAGCATACCGGGACTAGCGGGGGGGAGCTCCTACAATGAGCAGTTCTTC. It specifies CASSIPGLAGGSSYNEQFF. The chain couples TRBV5-1 to TRBJ2-1; TRBD2 matches at 16 bases. The CDR3 length is 19 residues. V gave up 4 bases and J gave up 0 bases; unmatched junction bases: 7. Looked up from germline, CDR1 is SGHRS and CDR2 is YFSETQ.

This clonotype was seen at least ten times. CDR3 nucleotides: TGTGCCAGCACCCGAAGCTATACAGGCTACGAGCAGTACTTC. Translating it yields CASTRSYTGYEQYF. The chain combines TRBV28 with TRBJ2-7, with D maybe TRBD1 (5 bases). The CDR3 extends over 14 amino acids. V lost 7 bases, J lost 3 bases, and 16 bases lay in between. CDR1 is MDHEN and CDR2 is SYDVKM in the germline V gene.

This clonotype came up a few times. This chain links TRBV27 with TRBJ1-6; tentative D call: TRBD1 (6 bases). Trimming took off 2 bases at V and 9 bases at J, with 8 bases between the two ends. The CDR3 covers 13 residues. CDR1 is MNHEY, CDR2 SMNVEV, per germline (reference sequence). Written as DNA, the CDR3 is TGTGCCAGCAGTTTAAACAGGGTTTCACCCCTCCACTTT. Amino acid sequence: CASSLNRVSPLHF.

This chain connects TRBV7-8 to TRBJ1-6; 12 nucleotides agree with TRBD1. Trimming took 1 base from V and 6 from J; bases not matched to a gene: 7. The CDR3 has 18 amino acids. Germline V gene sequence: CDR1 SGHVS, CDR2 FQNEAQ. The CDR3 nucleotides are TGTGCCAGCAGCTTAGTACGGGGACAGGGGGCTGTTAATTCACCCCTCCACTTT. Protein: CASSLVRGQGAVNSPLHF.

This clonotype was found a few times. The rearrangement uses TRBV4-1 and TRBJ1-2, with D perhaps TRBD1 (5 bases). The V end lost 2 bases, the J end lost 8 bases, and 18 bases lay between the germline ends. The CDR3 runs to 15 residues. From germline, CDR1 is MGHRA and CDR2 YSYEKL. CDR3 nucleotides: TGCGCCAGCAGCCAAAGGGACGAGATCTCTATGGGCTACACCTTC. This sequence encodes CASSQRDEISMGYTF.

This clonotype has only a few counts. The V and J genes are TRBV10-3 and TRBJ1-1, with D possibly TRBD1 on 5 matching bases. Trimming removed 5 bases from V and 0 bases from J, with 13 bases in between. The CDR3 extends over 15 amino acids. The germline V gene has CDR1 ENHRY and CDR2 SYGVKD. The CDR3 here is CAISRRGGVNTEAFF. In DNA, the CDR3 is TGTGCCATCAGTAGAAGGGGCGGTGTGAACACTGAAGCTTTCTTT.

This clonotype was recorded at least ten times. The chain joins TRBV28 to TRBJ2-7; no clear D gene. CDR1 MDHEN and CDR2 SYDVKM come from the germline V gene. V lost 4 bases to trimming and J lost 3 bases, with 16 bases between them. The CDR3 has 15 amino acids. The CDR3 protein is CASSSAGRSLYEQYF. CDR3 DNA: TGTGCCAGCAGTTCGGCCGGAAGGTCACTCTACGAGCAGTACTTC.

A few counts support this clonotype. V usage is TRBV7-2 and J usage is TRBJ2-1, with D perhaps matching TRBD2 (6 bases). This CDR3 contains 15 residues. V was trimmed by 2 bases and J by 6 bases, leaving 14 bases between them. Germline lookup yields CDR1 SGHTA and CDR2 FQGNSA. DNA of the CDR3: TGTGCCAGCAGCTTAAGGAGGGCGCGGAGCAATGAGCAGTTCTTC. Amino acids: CASSLRRARSNEQFF.

The chain is built from TRBV20-1 and TRBJ1-5; 8 positions agree with TRBD1. CDR3 length: 15 amino acids. V shed 1 base, J shed 2 bases, and the junction held 4 bases outside the gene matches. Germline CDR1 and CDR2: DFQATT and SNEGSKA (reference sequence). CDR3 sequence (DNA): TGCAGTGCTAGAGCAGACAGGGGTGGCAATCAGCCCCAGCATTTT. Amino acids: CSARADRGGNQPQHF.

The sample holds a few counts of this clonotype. V gene TRBV7-6 combines with J gene TRBJ2-2; 9 bases agree with TRBD1. Losses at the gene ends were 4 bases for V and 4 bases for J; bases not matched to a gene: 7. Germline values: CDR1 SGHVS, CDR2 FNYEAQ. The CDR3 has 16 amino acids. CDR3 nucleotides: TGTGCCAGCAGCTCGAGGCGACAGGGGGGCACCGGGGAGCTGTTTTTT. It yields the protein CASSSRRQGGTGELFF.